This TCR beta chain was sequenced for a study of CD8+ T cells in alopecia areata. Extraction and reverse transcription of RNA yielded cDNA as the sequencing template. Generated by immunoSEQ multiplex PCR, the TCRdb table keeps only in-frame clones and is missing some. This sample has about 190,000 clones, with 45% to 65% found just once. The treatment was: oral pan-JAK inhibitor, 5-10 mg twice daily. The authors sorted CD4+ and CD8+ T cells from PBMCs. The sequence was collected from a human donor with alopecia areata. The source material was CD4+ T cells sorted from blood, sampled at week 4, from a patient treated with tofacitinib.

The CDR3 region is CRVVQRLSTDTQYF. The CDR3 DNA reads TGCAGGGTGGTGCAGCGGCTGAGCACAGATACGCAGTATTTT. The chain links TRBV29-1 to TRBJ2-3, with D possibly being TRBD2 (5 bases). The CDR3 is 14 residues long. Germline CDR1 SQVTM, CDR2 ANQGSEA.